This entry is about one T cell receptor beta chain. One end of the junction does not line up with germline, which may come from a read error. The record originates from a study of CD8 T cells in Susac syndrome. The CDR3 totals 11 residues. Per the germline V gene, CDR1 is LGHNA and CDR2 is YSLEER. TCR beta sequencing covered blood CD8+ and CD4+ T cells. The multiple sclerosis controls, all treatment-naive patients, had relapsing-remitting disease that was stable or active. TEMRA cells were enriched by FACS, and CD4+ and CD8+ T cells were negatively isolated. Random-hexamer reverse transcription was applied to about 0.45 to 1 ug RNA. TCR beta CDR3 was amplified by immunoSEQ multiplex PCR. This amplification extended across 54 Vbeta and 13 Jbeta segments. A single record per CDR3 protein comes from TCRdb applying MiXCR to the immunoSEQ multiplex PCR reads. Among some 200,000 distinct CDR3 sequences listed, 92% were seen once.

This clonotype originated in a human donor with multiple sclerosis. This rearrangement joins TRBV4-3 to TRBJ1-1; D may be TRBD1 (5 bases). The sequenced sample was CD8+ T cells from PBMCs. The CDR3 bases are TGCGCCAGCAGCCAAGGAAGCAGGGTGCTCTTT. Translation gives CASSQGSRVLF.